The 20 T cell receptor beta chains below were found in one sample sequenced in a study of neurological immune-mediated disorders. TCRdb reprocessed the 5' RACE reads with MiXCR, giving one entry per CDR3 protein. The profile shows 48,000 or so distinct CDR3 sequences, approximately 10% of them singletons. The sample comprised PBMCs. The receptors originated from a woman aged 40 to 49 with HTLV-1-associated myelopathy (HAM/TSP).

This chain joins TRBV3-1 and TRBJ2-7; 9 bases agree with TRBD1. Germline CDR1 and CDR2: LGHDT and YNNKEL (reference sequence). The CDR3 spans 15 residues. V lost 1 base to trimming and J lost 3 bases; unmatched junction nucleotides: 4. CDR3: CASSQGGQGIYEQYF. The CDR3 coding sequence is TGTGCCAGCAGCCAAGGGGGACAGGGAATCTACGAGCAGTACTTC.

This clonotype appeared many times. The gene calls are TRBV2 and TRBJ1-5; D gene uncertain. The germline CDR1 and CDR2 sequences are SNHLY and FYNNEI. Trimming cost V 1 base and J 5 bases, with 9 bases left between them. This CDR3 spans 14 amino acids. In DNA, the CDR3 is TGTGCCAGCAGTGAAGGACGGCAATATCAGCCCCAGCATTTT. Protein: CASSEGRQYQPQHF.

Written as DNA, the CDR3 is TGTGCCAGCAGCTCTCAACAGGGATCTCAAAACATTCAGTACTTC. Protein: CASSSQQGSQNIQYF. The genes are TRBV11-2 and TRBJ2-4; D possibly corresponds to TRBD1 (6 bases). The V end lost 4 bases, the J end lost 5 bases, and 15 bases lay between the germline ends. This CDR3 contains 15 residues. Germline V lookup: CDR1 SGHAT, CDR2 FQNNGV.

This clonotype was observed many times. This chain joins TRBV12-3 or TRBV12-4 and TRBJ2-3, with TRBD2 matching over 14 bases. The V and J ends lost 6 bases and 1 base, in that order; junction bases with no gene match: 6. The CDR3 covers 17 residues. The CDR3 protein is CASSPGTSGGRTDTQYF. The CDR3 nucleotides are TGTGCCAGCAGCCCGGGGACTAGCGGGGGCCGCACAGATACGCAGTATTTT.

This clonotype was seen at least ten times. The V call is TRBV4-3, the J call TRBJ2-2; TRBD1 matches 9 bases. The CDR3 length is 17 residues. CDR1 LGHNA and CDR2 YSLEER come from the germline V gene. V shed 5 bases and J 6 bases; nucleotides not matched to a gene: 13. This CDR3 is CASSSSNDRGSAGELFF. The CDR3 DNA reads as TGCGCCAGCAGCTCAAGTAATGACAGGGGGAGCGCCGGGGAGCTGTTTTTT.

This clonotype has a count of ten or more. The chain has TRBV6-5 and TRBJ1-3; D uncertain. The CDR3 extends over 15 amino acids. Germline V gene lookup returns CDR1 MNHEY and CDR2 SVGAGI. The V end was cut by 2 bases, the J end by 0 bases, with 8 bases between. CDR3 residues: CASSYSLLSGNTIYF. Here the CDR3 DNA reads TGTGCCAGCAGTTACAGCCTTCTCTCTGGAAACACCATATATTTT.

This clonotype occurred many times. The chain carries TRBV5-1 and TRBJ1-4; D is perhaps TRBD1 (6 bases). Trimming pared 4 bases from V and 1 base from J, leaving 32 bases between. Germline V gives CDR1 SGHRS, CDR2 YFSETQ. The CDR3 spans 22 residues. CDR3 DNA: TGCGCCAGCAGCCAGAAACCTTCTATCCGGGACACCACTCAGGGAACTAATGAAAAACTGTTTTTT. Translated, it gives CASSQKPSIRDTTQGTNEKLFF.

V gene TRBV4-3 combines with J gene TRBJ1-1; possibly TRBD1 for D (5 bases). Germline V lookup: CDR1 LGHNA, CDR2 YSLEER. The CDR3 consists of 15 residues. Trimming cost V 1 base and J 6 bases, with 15 bases left between them. CDR3 bases: TGCGCCAGCAGCCAAGCGGGAACAGGAGGTTCTGAAGCTTTCTTT. This translates into CASSQAGTGGSEAFF.

The table lists this clonotype with many counts. The rearrangement joins TRBV12-3 or TRBV12-4 to TRBJ2-3; D may match TRBD1 or TRBD2 (5 bases each). The CDR3 runs to 13 residues. Trimming removed 8 bases at V and 0 bases at J, with 9 bases between. The CDR3: CASDGASTDTQYF. In DNA, the CDR3 is TGTGCCAGCGACGGGGCTAGCACAGATACGCAGTATTTT.

This clonotype has a count of ten or more. J is TRBJ2-4 and V is TRBV7-6; 7 bases fit TRBD1. Losses at the gene ends were 3 bases for V and 4 bases for J; bases not matched to a gene: 0. Germline V gives CDR1 SGHVS, CDR2 FNYEAQ. This CDR3 is 13 amino acids long. The CDR3 DNA is TGTGCCAGCAGCTTGGGACAGAAAAACATTCAGTACTTC. Protein product: CASSLGQKNIQYF.

This clonotype was detected many times. V usage is TRBV4-2 and J usage is TRBJ2-2; TRBD2 aligns across 9 bases. Germline CDR1 is LGHNA and CDR2 is YNFKEQ. With V trimmed by 0 bases and J by 1 base, 6 bases remained unmatched. This CDR3 has 18 residues. The CDR3 protein is CASSQDILAGLNTGELFF. CDR3 nucleotide sequence: TGTGCCAGCAGCCAAGATATCCTAGCGGGGTTGAACACCGGGGAGCTGTTTTTT.

This clonotype was seen at least ten times. J is TRBJ1-4 and V is TRBV4-1; TRBD1 aligns across 10 bases. This CDR3 contains 14 residues. Germline V gene data show CDR1 as MGHRA and CDR2 as YSYEKL. Trimming cost V 4 bases and J 5 bases; bases outside gene matches: 1. The CDR3 sequence is CASSPGQGNEKLFF. The DNA of the CDR3 is TGCGCCAGCAGCCCGGGACAGGGGAATGAAAAACTGTTTTTT.

This clonotype has a handful of counts. The chain is built from TRBV6-1 and TRBJ1-4; 9 bases match TRBD1. J lost 7 bases, V lost 6 bases, and 6 bases had no gene match. The CDR3 sequence is 14 residues long. Per the germline V gene, CDR1 is MNHNS and CDR2 is SASEGT. CDR3 in DNA: TGTGCCAGCAGGATAACAGGGGGCGGTGAAAAACTGTTTTTT. Its protein product is CASRITGGGEKLFF.

This clonotype was counted at least ten times. The chain couples TRBV27 to TRBJ2-7, with D maybe TRBD2 (7 bases). The CDR3 extends over 16 amino acids. The V gene lost 3 bases and the J gene lost 6 bases, with 21 bases spanning the gap. In germline, CDR1 is MNHEY, CDR2 SMNVEV (reference sequence). The DNA for the CDR3 is TGTGCCAGCAGTTTGGGGGGGGGCGGTACCTGGGCCGAGCAGTACTTC. Amino acid sequence: CASSLGGGGTWAEQYF.

This clonotype was seen repeatedly, ten times or more. The chain uses TRBV6-1 and TRBJ1-5, with a possible D match to TRBD1 (6 bases). The CDR3 has 15 amino acids. V was cut by 6 bases and J by 5 bases, with 17 bases left in between. From germline, CDR1 is MNHNS and CDR2 SASEGT. The CDR3, as DNA: TGTGCCAGCAGGCACGGGGTCGGGGGCCATCAGCCCCAGCATTTT. This codes for CASRHGVGGHQPQHF.

This clonotype was seen repeatedly, ten times or more. CDR3 sequence: CASSSADTQYF. CDR3 DNA sequence: TGTGCCAGCAGTTCGGCTGATACGCAGTATTTT. The V and J genes are TRBV12-3 or TRBV12-4 and TRBJ2-3, with D uncertain. Trimming pared 4 bases from V and 6 bases from J, leaving 5 bases between. The CDR3 totals 11 residues.

This clonotype appeared many times. This chain uses TRBV7-2 with TRBJ2-1; D may be TRBD2 (7 bases). Between the trimmed V and J ends, which lost 5 bases and 9 bases, there was a span of 23 bases. Germline V lookup: CDR1 SGHTA, CDR2 FQGNSA. This CDR3 is 16 amino acids long. The CDR3 spells CASSALGGGRASEQFF. The CDR3 nucleotides read TGTGCCAGCAGCGCATTGGGCGGGGGCAGGGCTAGTGAGCAGTTCTTC.

This clonotype was recorded many times. The chain joins TRBV6-2 or TRBV6-3 to TRBJ2-7; D not resolved. CDR3 length: 12 residues. Germline CDR1 and CDR2: MNHEY and SVGEGT. Trimming removed 2 bases at V and 4 bases at J, with 6 bases between. CDR3 in DNA: TGTGCCAGCAGTTACGGGGTATACGAGCAGTACTTC. Protein: CASSYGVYEQYF.

Of note for this clonotype: Given a much more abundant clone one base away, this may be a read error. J is TRBJ1-2 and V is TRBV5-1; possibly TRBD1 for D (6 bases). The CDR3 spans 14 residues. Trimming took 8 bases from V and 4 from J, leaving 18 bases between them. Germline-derived CDR1 and CDR2 are SGHRS and YFSETQ. DNA of the CDR3: TGCGCCAGTAACAAAGAGGGGGGGTCCTATGGCTACACCTTC. Protein: CASNKEGGSYGYTF.

This clonotype was found many times. This rearrangement joins TRBV6-2 or TRBV6-3 to TRBJ2-1; 14 bases line up with TRBD2. V was pared by 6 bases and J by 7 bases, with 11 bases of the junction left unmatched. The V gene's germline CDR1 is MNHEY and CDR2 SVGEGT. This CDR3 spans 17 amino acids. The CDR3 region is CASSDGLAGGYENEQFF. Written as DNA, the CDR3 is TGTGCCAGCAGCGACGGACTAGCGGGGGGTTATGAGAATGAGCAGTTCTTC.